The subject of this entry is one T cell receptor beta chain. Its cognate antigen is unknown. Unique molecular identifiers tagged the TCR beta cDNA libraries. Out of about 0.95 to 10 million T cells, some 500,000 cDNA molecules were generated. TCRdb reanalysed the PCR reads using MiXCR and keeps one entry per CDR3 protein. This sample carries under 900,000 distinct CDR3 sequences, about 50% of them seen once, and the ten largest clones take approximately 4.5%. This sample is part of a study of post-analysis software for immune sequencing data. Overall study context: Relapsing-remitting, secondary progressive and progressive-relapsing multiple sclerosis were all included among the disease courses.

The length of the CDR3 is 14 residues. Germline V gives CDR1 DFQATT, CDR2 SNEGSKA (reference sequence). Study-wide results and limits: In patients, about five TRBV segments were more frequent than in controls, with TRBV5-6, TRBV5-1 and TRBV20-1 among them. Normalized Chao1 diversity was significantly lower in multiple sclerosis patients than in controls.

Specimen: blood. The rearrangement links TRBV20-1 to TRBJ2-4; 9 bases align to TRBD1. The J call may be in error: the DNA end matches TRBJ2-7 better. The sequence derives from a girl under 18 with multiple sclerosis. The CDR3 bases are TGCAGTGCTAAAAGACAGGGGGGGGAGGTCGAGCAGTACTTC. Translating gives CSAKRQGGEVEQYF.